This T cell receptor (beta chain) was found in a study of T cell changes during pregnancy in multiple sclerosis. The trim removed 0 bases at V and 0 bases at J, leaving 4 bases unmatched. The CDR3 contains 17 residues. CDR1 LGHNA and CDR2 YSLEER come from the germline V gene. Profiling relied on immunoSEQ multiplex PCR, and the TCRdb table lists in-frame clones only, not all of them. The sample has fewer than 50,000 clones, 92% seen once; the top ten hold approximately 0.41%. The sample was CD4+ T cells from peripheral blood mononuclear cells, taken in the second trimester of pregnancy. The clonotype originates from a female donor in good health, enrolled as a control in a pregnancy study. The chain is built from TRBV4-3 and TRBJ2-2; 7 bases agree with TRBD1. The CDR3 nucleotides read TGCGCCAGCAGCCAAGATCCGAGGGGGCCGAACACCGGGGAGCTGTTTTTT. Its protein is CASSQDPRGPNTGELFF.